This T cell receptor (beta chain) was obtained from a study of beta chain features in type 1 diabetes (dated by TCRdb to between 2018 and 2020). With respect to the entire study: Mean age, gender distribution, total cell number and subset yield were not different between patients and healthy donors. Across all samples, fewer than 130 million sorted cells were examined, and cell number per subset correlated strongly with RNA yield. The study compared TCRB repertoires of sorted circulating CD4+ T cell subsets between recently diagnosed type 1 diabetes patients and matched healthy donors. Whereas all 28 donors provided naive and central memory subsets, regulatory and stem cell-like memory subsets were isolated from just 8 patients and roughly 8 healthy donors.

The germline V gene encodes CDR1 SGDLS and CDR2 YYNGEE. Its CDR3 holds 15 amino acids, cysteine through phenylalanine. The kept DNA is CDR3 alone, 45 bases in frame from the first base. Trimming takes 2 bases from V and 6 bases from J, and the germline ends sit 16 bases apart. On this clone itself: Its cognate antigen has yet to be identified. The record has no base qualities; no much larger clone is one base away.

The entire isolated RNA was reverse transcribed using the High Capacity cDNA Reverse Transcription Kit, and thus expressed TCRB transcripts were sequenced. Deep immunoSEQ sequencing was performed on naive, central memory and regulatory T cell samples, with an average of roughly 3.6 million total reads per sample. Sorted cells were lysed in RLT buffer and RNA was extracted with DNase-treated RNeasy Micro or Mini kits, depending on cell number. Each cell subset was processed separately to prevent cross-contamination, with patient and healthy donor samples processed together. The immunoSEQ multiplex PCR was used to amplify TCRB sequences from cDNA, yielding 87-bp fragments that span the CDR3 region. Sequencing of the amplicons was performed on the Illumina HiSeq platform. Concerning the study's data processing: PCR bias was corrected computationally using synthetic template baselines, and reads within Hamming distance 2 were collapsed, with unmergeable singletons discarded. Reads were aligned against IMGT so that V, D and J genes, CDR3 length and insertions or deletions at six rearrangement sites could be assigned. Within each subset, clonotype counts were normalized to sorted cell number, after which true diversity and Gini coefficients were computed with the tcR R package. The overlap coefficient, calculated on TCRB nucleotide sequences, was used to measure repertoire sharing. Drawn from immuneACCESS, this table holds only the in-frame rearrangements with V and J called that TCRdb kept. Clones are partly lost; checked studies trace under half to an unresolved V gene and leave the rest unexplained. Clone size and V and J calls were adopted from that table, with D and trimming inferred from the DNA. Present in this sample are some 270,000 clones, 8% of which were seen just once. The top ten clonotypes cover approximately 0.99% of the sample.

A single peripheral blood draw of about 116 mL on average was collected from each donor into heparinised tubes. A BD FACSAria II was used to sort naive, central memory, regulatory and stem cell-like memory CD4+ T cells with a panel that included CD45RO, CCR7, CD25, CD127, CD95 and CD27. All sorted populations exceeded 95% purity. Right away, PBMCs were isolated by Lymphoprep density gradient centrifugation and were stained directly, with no culture step. Samples were stained and sorted in pairs, with one healthy donor and one patient per experiment, so that batch effects were minimized. On the study overall, not on this receptor specifically: The naive, central memory and regulatory TCRB repertoires appeared to resemble one another more closely among patients than among healthy donors. In all four CD4+ subsets, TCRB CDR3 length was moderately but significantly shorter in type 1 diabetes patients. Patients with type 1 diabetes made fewer insertions and deleted more nucleotides at VDJ recombination sites, implying thymic rearrangement abnormalities. PCR might favor shorter templates, but patient and control samples were amplified and corrected together, so any skew would affect both groups equally. Only small numbers of individuals were included in the HLA sub-analyses, which left unresolved whether HLA type had any influence on TCRB rearrangement. Because cDNA was sequenced instead of genomic DNA, highly expressing activated cells could be over-represented, though the groups showed no difference in activation or CD3 levels.

This TCR was recovered from a woman in her late teens or twenties in good health. Sequences were obtained from central memory CD4+ T cells from blood. The sequence joins TRBV9 to TRBJ2-3; the D gene is perhaps TRBD1, from 6 matching bases. CDR3 reads: CASSVGDKTSDTQYF. Read as DNA, the sequence is TGTGCCAGCAGCGTGGGGGACAAGACTTCCGATACGCAGTATTTT. The CDR3 plus the reference TRBV9 and TRBJ2-3 genes for the other parts give the full variable domain: DSGVTQTPKHLITATGQRVTLRCSPRSGDLSVYWYQQSLDQGLQFLIQYYNGEERAKGNILERFSAQQFPDLHSELNLSSLELGDSALYFCASSVGDKTSDTQYFGPGTRLTVL.